The 25 T cell receptor beta chains in this list originate from one sample, sequenced in a study of blood T cell repertoires in COVID-19. Profiling relied on immunoSEQ multiplex PCR, and the TCRdb table lists in-frame clones only, not all of them. Of 250,000 to 300,000 clones in the sample, 80% to 90% were seen once. Sequencing was performed on peripheral blood. The receptor set was obtained from a woman in her 70s with acute or convalescent COVID-19.

This chain uses TRBV12-5 with TRBJ2-3; TRBD2 matches at 11 bases. The germline gives CDR1 LGHNT, CDR2 FRNRAP. J lost 4 bases, V lost 4 bases, and 4 bases had no gene match. The CDR3 is made up of 15 amino acids. CDR3 sequence: CASGSPSGGPDTQYF. The CDR3 DNA sequence: TGTGCTAGTGGTTCCCCTAGCGGGGGGCCAGATACGCAGTATTTT.

Comment on this clone: The same CDR3 arises from other DNA sequences in this sample as well. The chain couples TRBV27 to TRBJ1-1, with 7 bases aligning to TRBD1. CDR3 length equals 14 residues. Looked up from germline, CDR1 is MNHEY and CDR2 is SMNVEV (reference sequence). V lost 5 bases, J lost 3 bases, and 6 bases stayed unmatched. The CDR3 DNA follows: TGTGCCAGCAGTCACAGGGGTCGGGACACTGAAGCTTTCTTT. This encodes CASSHRGRDTEAFF.

CDR3 residues: CASSRGFTGVGELFF. The CDR3 DNA sequence: TGCGCCAGCAGCCGAGGTTTCACAGGGGTAGGGGAGCTGTTTTTT. The genes are TRBV4-1 and TRBJ2-2; 7 nucleotides match TRBD1. Germline V gene lookup returns CDR1 MGHRA and CDR2 YSYEKL. This CDR3 is 15 amino acids long. Losses at the gene ends were 4 bases for V and 8 bases for J; bases not matched to a gene: 10.

This sequence joins TRBV12-5 and TRBJ2-2, with 9 bases that match TRBD1. The V segment lost 0 bases and the J segment 1 base; nucleotides outside the gene matches: 0. In germline, CDR1 is LGHNT, CDR2 FRNRAP. The CDR3 consists of 16 residues. The chain's CDR3 is CASGLVGQGNTGELFF. The CDR3 nucleotides read TGTGCTAGTGGTTTGGTGGGACAGGGGAACACCGGGGAGCTGTTTTTT.

The chain links TRBV19 to TRBJ2-7; 7 bases map to TRBD1. Unmatched junction bases numbered 8, after V lost 7 bases and J lost 8 bases. Germline CDR1 reads LNHDA; CDR2 reads SQIVND (reference sequence). There are 12 residues in the CDR3. Written as DNA, the CDR3 is TGTGCCAGTATTCCAGGGACAGATAAGCAGTACTTC. Its protein is CASIPGTDKQYF.

The rearrangement links TRBV5-6 to TRBJ2-2; 7 nucleotides match TRBD1. CDR3 size: 16 residues. V shed 4 bases and J 1 base; nucleotides not matched to a gene: 7. CDR1 is SGHDT and CDR2 is YYEEEE in the germline V gene. CDR3 residues: CASSPGQTLNTGELFF. The CDR3 nucleotides read TGTGCCAGCAGCCCGGGACAGACGCTGAACACCGGGGAGCTGTTTTTT.

The chain links TRBV3-1 (or the pseudogene TRBV3-2) to TRBJ2-1; 12 nucleotides align to TRBD2. CDR3 length equals 16 residues. Germline V gene sequence: CDR1 LGHDT, CDR2 YNNKEL (reference sequence). V dropped 0 bases and J dropped 7; count of bases not matched to a gene: 4. CDR3 sequence reads: CASSQETLAGGNEQFF. DNA of the CDR3: TGTGCCAGCAGCCAAGAGACCCTAGCGGGGGGGAATGAGCAGTTCTTC.

The chain employs TRBV5-1 and TRBJ1-1; TRBD1 aligns across 7 bases. Per the germline V gene, CDR1 is SGHRS and CDR2 is YFSETQ. The CDR3 runs 17 residues. The V gene end was trimmed by 0 bases and the J gene end by 3 bases; junction bases not matched to a gene: 11. Here the CDR3 reads CASSLEGAWETDTEAFF. In DNA, the CDR3 is TGCGCCAGCAGCTTGGAGGGGGCATGGGAGACGGACACTGAAGCTTTCTTT. Supplemented by reference TRBV5-1 and TRBJ1-1, the full variable domain reads KAGVTQTPRYLIKTRGQQVTLSCSPISGHRSVSWYQQTPGQGLQFLFEYFSETQRNKGNFPGRFSGRQFSNSRSEMNVSTLELGDSALYLCASSLEGAWETDTEAFFGQGTRLTVV.

This clone is a singleton in its sample. The chain joins TRBV30 to TRBJ1-1, with D possibly TRBD1 on 5 matching bases. Germline CDR1 reads GTSNPN; CDR2 reads SVGIG (reference sequence). This CDR3 has 12 residues. Trimming pared 4 bases from V and 11 bases from J, leaving 17 bases between. The CDR3 reads CAWTDNRNVAFF. The DNA of the CDR3 is TGTGCCTGGACCGATAACAGGAATGTGGCTTTCTTT.

The gene calls are TRBV5-1 and TRBJ2-1; D not certain. This CDR3 has 12 residues. The germline CDR1 and CDR2 sequences are SGHRS and YFSETQ. V shed 0 bases and J shed 7 bases, with 5 bases lying between them. The DNA for the CDR3 is TGCGCCAGCAGCTTGGTCCAAAATGAGCAGTTCTTC. It yields the protein CASSLVQNEQFF.

The rearrangement joins TRBV7-6 to TRBJ2-7, with TRBD2 matching 7 bases. This CDR3 has 13 amino acids. Germline CDR1 is SGHVS and CDR2 is FNYEAQ. V was pared by 1 base and J by 6 bases, with 3 bases of the junction left unmatched. In nucleotides, the CDR3 is TGTGCCAGCAGCTTAGATCCGGGGGGCGAGCAGTACTTC. It codes for CASSLDPGGEQYF.

The rearrangement joins TRBV5-1 to TRBJ2-7; weak D call: TRBD1 (6 bases). Per the germline V gene, CDR1 is SGHRS and CDR2 is YFSETQ. Trimming pared 4 bases from V and 3 bases from J, leaving 11 bases between. This CDR3 contains 13 residues. The CDR3 loop is CASSPIRGYEQYF. In DNA form, the CDR3 reads TGCGCCAGCAGCCCGATCAGGGGCTACGAGCAGTACTTC.

The chain links TRBV18 to TRBJ1-2; tentatively, D is TRBD1 (5 bases). The germline gives CDR1 KGHSH, CDR2 LQKENI. The CDR3 totals 16 residues. Trimming took 2 bases from V and 5 from J, leaving 18 bases between them. The DNA of the CDR3 is TGTGCCAGCTCACCAGGCCAGGGTGGAGTGGAGTATGGCTACACCTTC. Amino acid sequence: CASSPGQGGVEYGYTF.

The V and J genes are TRBV5-4 and TRBJ2-3, with 7 positions matching TRBD2. This CDR3 contains 17 residues. The trim removed 3 bases at V and 1 base at J, leaving 11 bases unmatched. The germline gives CDR1 SGHNT, CDR2 YYREEE (reference sequence). The CDR3 reads CASSSPPGGTRTDTQYF. CDR3 sequence (DNA): TGTGCCAGCAGCTCCCCCCCCGGGGGGACCCGCACAGATACGCAGTATTTT.

The chain links TRBV7-8 to TRBJ1-6; TRBD1 is a possible D gene (5 bases). V lost 8 bases and J lost 9, with 17 bases in between. Germline values: CDR1 SGHVS, CDR2 FQNEAQ. The CDR3 is made up of 14 amino acids. The CDR3 DNA sequence: TGTGCCAGCGGCCCTCAGACAGCGGGTTCACCCCTCCACTTT. Its translation is CASGPQTAGSPLHF.

V is TRBV19 and J is TRBJ1-1, with 10 bases matching TRBD1. CDR3 length: 17 amino acids. The junction had 13 bases not matched to a gene; V was cut back by 4 bases and J by 5 bases. Germline CDR1 is LNHDA and CDR2 is SQIVND (reference sequence). The chain's CDR3 is CASSKGVRDRGGTEAFF. CDR3 bases: TGTGCCAGTAGTAAAGGGGTACGGGACAGGGGAGGGACTGAAGCTTTCTTT.

The rearrangement uses TRBV27 and TRBJ2-2, with TRBD2 matching over 8 bases. The CDR3 runs to 16 residues. The germline CDR1 and CDR2 sequences are MNHEY and SMNVEV (reference sequence). V shed 3 bases and J 8 bases; nucleotides not matched to a gene: 11. CDR3 region: CASSLSSGLVRGELFF. CDR3 sequence (DNA): TGTGCCAGCAGTTTGTCTAGCGGGCTAGTAAGGGGGGAGCTGTTTTTT.

The V call is TRBV9, the J call TRBJ2-1; 7 bases line up with TRBD2. With 2 bases clipped from V and 7 bases from J, the junction kept 3 bases outside the gene matches. Germline loops: CDR1 SGDLS, CDR2 YYNGEE. The CDR3 is 13 residues long. CDR3 sequence: CASSVAGGNEQFF. In nucleotides, the CDR3 is TGTGCCAGCAGCGTTGCCGGGGGGAATGAGCAGTTCTTC.

The chain has TRBV14 and TRBJ2-1; D unclear. The V gene lost 1 base and the J gene lost 6 bases, with 7 bases spanning the gap. The CDR3 extends over 13 amino acids. Germline V lookup: CDR1 SGHDN, CDR2 FVKESK. CDR3 amino acids: CASSQGTVNEQFF. For the CDR3, the DNA is TGTGCCAGCAGCCAAGGTACGGTCAATGAGCAGTTCTTC.

J is TRBJ2-1 and V is TRBV10-1, with D tentatively TRBD1 (6 bases). From germline, CDR1 is WNHNN and CDR2 SYGVQD (reference sequence). The CDR3 runs to 14 residues. V was shortened by 6 bases and J by 3 bases, with 12 bases between the two germline ends. As DNA, the CDR3 is TGCGCCAGCAGCGGACAGAATGTCTACAATGAGCAGTTCTTC. Protein: CASSGQNVYNEQFF.

This clone was recorded once. The chain employs TRBV2 and TRBJ1-3, with D possibly matching TRBD1 (6 bases). The CDR3 sequence is 15 residues long. V dropped 5 bases and J dropped 0 bases, with 11 bases sitting between them. Germline values: CDR1 SNHLY, CDR2 FYNNEI. The CDR3, as DNA: TGTGCCAGCAGTAGGGACACATACTCTGGAAACACCATATATTTT. It codes for CASSRDTYSGNTIYF.

The V and J genes are TRBV2 and TRBJ2-3, with 8 bases lining up with TRBD2. Germline V gene sequence: CDR1 SNHLY, CDR2 FYNNEI. The ends lost 7 bases at V and 3 bases at J; junction bases unmatched: 6. This CDR3 has 14 amino acids. CDR3 in DNA: TGTGCCAGCAAGTTCCAGCGGGGGACAGATACGCAGTATTTT. Translating it yields CASKFQRGTDTQYF.

The V and J genes are TRBV11-3 and TRBJ1-3; no clear D. Germline CDR1 and CDR2: SGHNT and YENEEA. The CDR3 contains 15 residues. Trimming removed 1 base from V and 2 bases from J, with 9 bases in between. The CDR3 protein is CASSLAGSPGNTIYF. The CDR3 DNA is TGTGCCAGCAGCTTAGCAGGATCCCCTGGAAACACCATATATTTT.

CDR3 loop: CASSEKRVEGSGYTF. The DNA of the CDR3 is TGTGCCAGCAGTGAAAAGAGGGTGGAAGGCAGCGGCTACACCTTC. The gene calls are TRBV2 and TRBJ1-2; unclear D gene. Germline CDR1 and CDR2: SNHLY and FYNNEI. The CDR3 runs 15 residues. The ends were cut back, 2 bases at V and 8 bases at J, with 18 bases in the middle.

The rearrangement links TRBV27 to TRBJ1-2; D unresolved. Germline-derived CDR1 and CDR2 are MNHEY and SMNVEV (reference sequence). The germline V and J ends were trimmed by 3 bases and 8 bases, with 13 bases remaining between them. CDR3 length equals 13 residues. The DNA of the CDR3 is TGTGCCAGCAGTTTGGGCCCCGCCGGCGGCTACACCTTC. Protein product: CASSLGPAGGYTF.